This T cell receptor beta chain was recovered during a study of prognosis after radiotherapy for stage I lung cancer. Amplification of TCR beta CDR3 from genomic DNA used two-round multiplex PCR. It was primers specific to each TRBV and TRBJ gene that first-round PCR used. TCRdb processed the multiplex PCR reads anew with MiXCR; each CDR3 protein has one entry. The profile shows 24,000 or so distinct CDR3 sequences, roughly two fifths of them singletons. Many counts were recorded for this clonotype. The ends lost 4 bases at V and 5 bases at J; junction bases unmatched: 12. CDR1 SGHVS and CDR2 FNYEAQ come from the germline V gene. The CDR3 runs 16 residues. Blood, about 5.5 milliliters, was collected at each of two time points.

The sequence came from a donor of 50 years or more with non-small cell lung cancer. This specimen was PBMCs, taken before or after stereotactic body radiation therapy (not recorded which). The rearrangement links TRBV7-6 to TRBJ2-5, with 8 positions matching TRBD2. The CDR3 coding sequence is TGTGCCAGCAGCTCCCAGCCGGGACTAGTCACGGAGACCCAGTACTTC. This translates into CASSSQPGLVTETQYF.